This TCR beta chain was observed in a study of blood T cells in healthy people across ages. Overall study: With template switching, about one barcoded beta molecule was captured per two T cells. Study-wide results and caveats: Naive T cell percentage showed a strong correlation with TCR beta diversity.

In its sample, this clonotype was seen many times. The antigen remains undetermined. The use of a sample-barcoded 5' primer and a J-beta primer mix characterized a second PCR of about 6 to 11 cycles. A tag from a template-switch adaptor with 12 random nucleotides marked each cDNA molecule. TCRdb re-called the 5' RACE reads through MiXCR, storing one row per CDR3 protein. The table lists about 1.7 million distinct CDR3 sequences, over 25% of them singletons, with 6.5% to 8.5% in the top ten. Sequencing input: blood. The sequence derives from a woman between 25 and 40 years old in good health.

This CDR3 reads CSGMDPNSYEQYF. In nucleotides, the CDR3 is TGCAGTGGCATGGACCCGAACTCCTACGAGCAGTACTTC. The V call is TRBV20-1, the J call TRBJ2-7; D unresolved. The length of the CDR3 is 13 residues. The V and J ends lost 7 bases and 0 bases respectively, with 13 bases between them. CDR1 and CDR2 (germline): DFQATT, SNEGSKA (reference sequence).